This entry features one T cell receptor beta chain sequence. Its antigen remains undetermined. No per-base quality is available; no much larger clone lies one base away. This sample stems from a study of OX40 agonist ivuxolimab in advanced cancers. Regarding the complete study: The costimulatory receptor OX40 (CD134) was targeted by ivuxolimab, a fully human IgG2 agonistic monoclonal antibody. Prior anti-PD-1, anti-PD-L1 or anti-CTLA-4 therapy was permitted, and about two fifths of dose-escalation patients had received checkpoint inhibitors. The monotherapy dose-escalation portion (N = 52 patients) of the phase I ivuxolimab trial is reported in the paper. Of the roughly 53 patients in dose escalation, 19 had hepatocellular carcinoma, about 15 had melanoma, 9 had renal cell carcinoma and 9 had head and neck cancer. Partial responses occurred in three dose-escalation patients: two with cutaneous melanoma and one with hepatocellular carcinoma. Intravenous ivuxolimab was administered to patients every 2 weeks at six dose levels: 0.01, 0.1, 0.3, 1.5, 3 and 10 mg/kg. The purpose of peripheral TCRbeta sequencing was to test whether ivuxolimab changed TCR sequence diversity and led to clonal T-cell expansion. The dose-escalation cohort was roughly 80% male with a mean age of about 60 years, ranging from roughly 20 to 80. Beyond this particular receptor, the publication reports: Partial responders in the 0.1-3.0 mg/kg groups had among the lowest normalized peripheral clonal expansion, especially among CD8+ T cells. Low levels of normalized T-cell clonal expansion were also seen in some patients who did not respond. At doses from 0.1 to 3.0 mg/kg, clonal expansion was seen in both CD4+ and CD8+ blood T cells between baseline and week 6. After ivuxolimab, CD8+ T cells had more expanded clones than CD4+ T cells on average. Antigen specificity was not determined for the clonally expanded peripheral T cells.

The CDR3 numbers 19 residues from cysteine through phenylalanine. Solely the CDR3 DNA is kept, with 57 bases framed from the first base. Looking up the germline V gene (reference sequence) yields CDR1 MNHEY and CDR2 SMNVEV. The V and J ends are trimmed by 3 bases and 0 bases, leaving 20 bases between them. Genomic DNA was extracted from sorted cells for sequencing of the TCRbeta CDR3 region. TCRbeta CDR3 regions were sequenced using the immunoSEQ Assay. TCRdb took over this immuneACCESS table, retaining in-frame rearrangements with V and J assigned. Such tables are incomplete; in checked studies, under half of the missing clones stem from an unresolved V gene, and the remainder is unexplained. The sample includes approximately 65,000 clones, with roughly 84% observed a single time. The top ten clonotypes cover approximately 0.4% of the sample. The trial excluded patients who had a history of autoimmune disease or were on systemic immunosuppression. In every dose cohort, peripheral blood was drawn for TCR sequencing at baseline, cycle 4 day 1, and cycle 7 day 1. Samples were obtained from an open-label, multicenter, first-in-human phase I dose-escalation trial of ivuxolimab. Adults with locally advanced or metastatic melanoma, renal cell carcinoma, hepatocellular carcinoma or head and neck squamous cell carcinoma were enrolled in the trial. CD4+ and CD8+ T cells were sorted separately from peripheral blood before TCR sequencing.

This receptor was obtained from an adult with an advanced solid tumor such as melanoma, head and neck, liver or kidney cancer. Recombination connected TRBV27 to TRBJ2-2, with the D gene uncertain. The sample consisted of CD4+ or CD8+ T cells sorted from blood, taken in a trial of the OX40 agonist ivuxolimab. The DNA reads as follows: TGTGCCAGCAGTTTCCGCATATCATCCGGAGAAGCGAACACCGGGGAGCTGTTTTTT. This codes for CASSFRISSGEANTGELFF.